This is a list of T cell receptor beta chains from one sample in a study of T-cell reconstitution after alpha-beta-depleted transplantation in children. TCRdb ran MiXCR on the PCR reads and lists one entry per CDR3 protein. The sample yields 83,000 or so distinct CDR3 sequences, roughly 8.4% seen once. This specimen was PBMCs from the stem cell graft donor, taken from the stem cell graft. These receptors originate from a human donor who donated a stem cell graft to a child with congenital amegakaryocytic thrombocytopenia. Each CDR3 is given with its conserved first and last residue. A D gene is named only where the DNA matches it firmly. Clone sizes are given selectively: once, few, many, or a class where the clone is expanded.

clone_size j_call d_call v_call cdr3_nt cdr3_aa
many TRBJ1-2 . TRBV14 TGTGCCAGCAGCCGAAATCGGCGGGAGGGCTACACCTTC CASSRNRREGYTF
many TRBJ2-1 TRBD2 TRBV2 TGTGCCAGCAGTGAAGCCGTAAGCGGGGGGGCCTTC CASSEAVSGGAF
many TRBJ1-3 . TRBV28 TGTGCCAGCAGTTTGCTCCAAGGAAACACCATATATTTT CASSLLQGNTIYF
many TRBJ2-1 TRBD1 TRBV11-2 TGTGCCAGCAGCATCGGGACAGGGGGATGGGAGCAGTTCTTC CASSIGTGGWEQFF
. TRBJ2-7 . TRBV14 TGTGCCAGCAGCCAAGTCAGGTCGGGGGAGCAGTACTTC CASSQVRSGEQYF
many TRBJ1-6 . TRBV20-1 TGCAGTGCTAGACCTCCCACAGTTATCAATTCACCCCTCCACTTT CSARPPTVINSPLHF
many TRBJ2-4 . TRBV20-1 TGCAGTGCTAGAGGACTCCACCCGGCGGATCGGTCAGCCAAAAACATTCAGTACTTC CSARGLHPADRSAKNIQYF
. TRBJ2-5 . TRBV5-1 TGCGCCAGCAGCTCCGGGCCGAGGGTCCAAGAGACCCAGTACTTC CASSSGPRVQETQYF
many TRBJ2-7 TRBD2 TRBV20-1 TGCAGTGCCCTTAGCGGGCCATTAGGGACTTACGAGCAGTACTTC CSALSGPLGTYEQYF
many TRBJ2-1 . TRBV9 TGTGCCCCCTCCCCGGACGTCGAGTTGAATGAGCAGTTCTTC CAPSPDVELNEQFF
many TRBJ1-2 TRBD1 TRBV5-1 TGCGCCAGCAGCTTGACAGGGGGCAACTATGGCTACACCTTC CASSLTGGNYGYTF
many TRBJ2-1 . TRBV27 TGTGCCAGCAGTGGGATCTCAGCCTACAATGAGCAGTTCTTC CASSGISAYNEQFF
many TRBJ1-5 . TRBV20-1 TGCAGTGCTAGAGATCTTAGACAGTTTGGAGTCAATCAGCCCCAGCATTTT CSARDLRQFGVNQPQHF
many TRBJ2-7 TRBD2 TRBV6-5 TGTGCCAGCAGTTACGTAGCGGGGCCGAGCTCCTACGAGCAGTACTTC CASSYVAGPSSYEQYF
many TRBJ2-3 . TRBV30 TGTGCCTGGAGGTGGGGAAGCACAGATACGCAGTATTTT CAWRWGSTDTQYF
many TRBJ1-2 . TRBV4-3 TGCGCCAGCAGCCAAGAAACAGGTGGCTACACCTTC CASSQETGGYTF
. TRBJ1-2 . TRBV6-1 TGTGCCAGCAGTGACAGGGAATCCCATGGCTACACCTTC CASSDRESHGYTF